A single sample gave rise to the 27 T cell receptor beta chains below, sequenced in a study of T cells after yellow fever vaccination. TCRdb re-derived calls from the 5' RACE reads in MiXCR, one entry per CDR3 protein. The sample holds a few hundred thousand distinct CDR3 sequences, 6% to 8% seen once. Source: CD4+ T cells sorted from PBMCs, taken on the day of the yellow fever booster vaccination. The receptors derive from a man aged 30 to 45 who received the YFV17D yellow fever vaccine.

The DNA of the CDR3 is TGCAGTGCTGAGGGAGAGAGCTCCTACAATGAGCAGTTCTTC. Amino acid sequence: CSAEGESSYNEQFF. This chain links TRBV20-1 with TRBJ2-1, with D perhaps TRBD2 (5 bases). V was shortened by 5 bases and J by 0 bases, with 11 bases between the two germline ends. Germline V gene lookup returns CDR1 DFQATT and CDR2 SNEGSKA (reference sequence). The CDR3 has 14 amino acids.

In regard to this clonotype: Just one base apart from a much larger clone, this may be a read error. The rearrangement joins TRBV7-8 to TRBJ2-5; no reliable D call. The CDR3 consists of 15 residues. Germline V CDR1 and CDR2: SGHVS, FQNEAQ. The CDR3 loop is CASSLVKGPQETRYF. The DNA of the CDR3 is TGTGCCAGCAGCTTAGTAAAGGGTCCACAAGAGACCCGGTACTTC.

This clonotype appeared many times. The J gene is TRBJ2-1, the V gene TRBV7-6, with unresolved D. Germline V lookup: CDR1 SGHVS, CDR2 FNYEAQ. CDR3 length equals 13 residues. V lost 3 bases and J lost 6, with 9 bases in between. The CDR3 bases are TGTGCCAGCAGCTTGATGGAAGCCAATGAGCAGTTCTTC. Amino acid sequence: CASSLMEANEQFF.

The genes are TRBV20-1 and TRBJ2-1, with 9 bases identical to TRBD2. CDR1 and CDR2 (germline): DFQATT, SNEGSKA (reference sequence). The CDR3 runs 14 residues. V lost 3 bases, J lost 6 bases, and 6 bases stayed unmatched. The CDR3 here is CSARTSGAPNEQFF. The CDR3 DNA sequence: TGCAGTGCTAGGACTAGCGGAGCCCCCAATGAGCAGTTCTTC.

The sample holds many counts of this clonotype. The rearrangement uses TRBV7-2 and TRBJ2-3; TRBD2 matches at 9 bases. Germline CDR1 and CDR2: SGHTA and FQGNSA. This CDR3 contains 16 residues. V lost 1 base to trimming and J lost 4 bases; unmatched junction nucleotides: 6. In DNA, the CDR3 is TGTGCCAGCAGCTTAGTACTAGCGGGTGGGTCAGATACGCAGTATTTT. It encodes CASSLVLAGGSDTQYF.

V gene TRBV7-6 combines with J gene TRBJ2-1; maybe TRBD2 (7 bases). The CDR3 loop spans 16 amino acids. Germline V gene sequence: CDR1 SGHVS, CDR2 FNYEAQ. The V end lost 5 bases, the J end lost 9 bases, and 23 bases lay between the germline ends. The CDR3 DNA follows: TGTGCCAGCAGCCCGAACCGGGGGGACATGTTGATTGAGCAGTTCTTC. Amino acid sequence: CASSPNRGDMLIEQFF.

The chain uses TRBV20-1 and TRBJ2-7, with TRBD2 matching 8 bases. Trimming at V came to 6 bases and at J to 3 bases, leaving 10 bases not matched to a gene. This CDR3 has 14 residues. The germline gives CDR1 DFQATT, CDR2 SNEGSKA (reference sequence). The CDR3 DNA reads TGCAGTGCACTCAGCGGGAGCCCCTACTACGAGCAGTACTTC. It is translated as CSALSGSPYYEQYF.

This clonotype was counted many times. CDR3 residues: CASSLPGAGNEQYF. CDR3 in DNA: TGTGCCAGCAGTTTACCGGGGGCAGGGAACGAGCAGTACTTC. The chain employs TRBV27 and TRBJ2-7; D possibly uses TRBD1 or TRBD2 (6 bases each). The length of the CDR3 is 14 residues. CDR1 and CDR2 (germline): MNHEY, SMNVEV (reference sequence). The V and J ends lost 2 bases and 5 bases respectively, with 13 bases between them.

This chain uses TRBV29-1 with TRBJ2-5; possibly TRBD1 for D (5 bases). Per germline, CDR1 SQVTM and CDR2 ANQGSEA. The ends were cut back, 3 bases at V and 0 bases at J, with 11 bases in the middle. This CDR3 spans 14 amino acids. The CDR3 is CSVDGAVHQETQYF. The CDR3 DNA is TGCAGCGTTGATGGGGCGGTCCACCAAGAGACCCAGTACTTC.

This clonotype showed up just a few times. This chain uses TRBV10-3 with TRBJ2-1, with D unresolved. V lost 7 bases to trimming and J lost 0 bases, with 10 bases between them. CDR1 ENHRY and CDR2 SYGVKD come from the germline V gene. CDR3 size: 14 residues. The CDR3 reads CAINAADSYNEQFF. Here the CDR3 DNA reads TGTGCCATCAATGCGGCAGACTCCTACAATGAGCAGTTCTTC.

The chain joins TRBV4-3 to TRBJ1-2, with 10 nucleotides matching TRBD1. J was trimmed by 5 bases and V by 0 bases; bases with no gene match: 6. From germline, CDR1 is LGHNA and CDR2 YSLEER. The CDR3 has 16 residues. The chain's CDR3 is CASSQDRTGGGYGYTF. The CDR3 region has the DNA TGCGCCAGCAGCCAAGATAGGACAGGGGGAGGTTATGGCTACACCTTC.

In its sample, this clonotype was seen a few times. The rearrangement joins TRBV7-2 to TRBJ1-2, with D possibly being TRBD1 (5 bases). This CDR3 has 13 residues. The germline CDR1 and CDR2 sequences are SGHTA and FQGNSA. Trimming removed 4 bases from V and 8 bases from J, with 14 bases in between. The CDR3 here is CASSWAAGGGYTF. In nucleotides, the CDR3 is TGTGCCAGCAGCTGGGCCGCGGGGGGAGGCTACACCTTC.

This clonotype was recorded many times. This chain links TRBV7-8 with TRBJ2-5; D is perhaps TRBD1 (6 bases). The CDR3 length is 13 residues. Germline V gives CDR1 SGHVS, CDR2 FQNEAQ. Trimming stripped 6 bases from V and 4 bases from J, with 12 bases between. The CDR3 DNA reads TGTGCCAGCAGTTTCAGGGGCGGAGAGACCCAGTACTTC. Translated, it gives CASSFRGGETQYF.

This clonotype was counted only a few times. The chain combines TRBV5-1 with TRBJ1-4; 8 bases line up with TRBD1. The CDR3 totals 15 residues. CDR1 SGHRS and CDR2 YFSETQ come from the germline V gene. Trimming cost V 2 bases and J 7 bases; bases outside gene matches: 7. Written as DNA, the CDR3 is TGCGCCAGCAGCTTCACGGACAGGGAGGGTGAAAAACTGTTTTTT. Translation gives CASSFTDREGEKLFF.

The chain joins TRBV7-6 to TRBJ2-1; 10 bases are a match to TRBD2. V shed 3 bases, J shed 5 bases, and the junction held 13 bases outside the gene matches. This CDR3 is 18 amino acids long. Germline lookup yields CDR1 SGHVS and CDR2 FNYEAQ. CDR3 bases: TGTGCCAGCAGCTTTATGCATCGGACTAGCGGAACCCACAATGAGCAGTTCTTC. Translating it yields CASSFMHRTSGTHNEQFF.

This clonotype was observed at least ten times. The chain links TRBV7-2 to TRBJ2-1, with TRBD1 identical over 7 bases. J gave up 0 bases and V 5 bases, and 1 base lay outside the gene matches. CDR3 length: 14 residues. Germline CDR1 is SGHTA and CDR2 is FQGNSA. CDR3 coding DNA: TGTGCCAGCAGCAGACAGGGCTCCTACAATGAGCAGTTCTTC. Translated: CASSRQGSYNEQFF.

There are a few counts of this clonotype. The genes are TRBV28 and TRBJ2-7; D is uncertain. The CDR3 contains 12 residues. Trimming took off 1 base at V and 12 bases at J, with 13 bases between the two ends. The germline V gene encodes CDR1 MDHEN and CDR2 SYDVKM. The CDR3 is CASSLFRVSPYF. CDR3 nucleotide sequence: TGTGCCAGCAGTTTATTCCGGGTCTCCCCGTACTTC.

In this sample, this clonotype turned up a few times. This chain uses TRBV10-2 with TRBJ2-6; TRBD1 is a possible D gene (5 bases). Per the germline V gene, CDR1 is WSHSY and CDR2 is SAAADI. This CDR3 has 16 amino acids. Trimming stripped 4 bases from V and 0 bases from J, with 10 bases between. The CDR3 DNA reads TGCGCCAGCAGTGTCGGCAGGGTCTCTGGGGCCAACGTCCTGACTTTC. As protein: CASSVGRVSGANVLTF.

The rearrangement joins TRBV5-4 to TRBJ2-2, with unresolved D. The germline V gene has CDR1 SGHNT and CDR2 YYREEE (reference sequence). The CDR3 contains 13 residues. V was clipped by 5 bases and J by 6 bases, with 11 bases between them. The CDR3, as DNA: TGTGCCAGCAGTCAGGATATAGCCGGGGAGCTGTTTTTT. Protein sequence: CASSQDIAGELFF.

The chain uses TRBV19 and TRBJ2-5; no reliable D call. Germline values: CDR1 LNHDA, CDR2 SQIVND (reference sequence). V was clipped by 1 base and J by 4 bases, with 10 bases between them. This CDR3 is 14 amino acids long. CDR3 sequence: CASSIGKRPETQYF. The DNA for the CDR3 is TGTGCCAGTAGTATAGGAAAGAGGCCAGAGACCCAGTACTTC.

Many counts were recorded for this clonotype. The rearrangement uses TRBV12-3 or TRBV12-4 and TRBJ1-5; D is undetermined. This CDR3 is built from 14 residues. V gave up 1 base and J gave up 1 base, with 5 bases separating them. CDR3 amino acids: CASSLEVSNQPQHF. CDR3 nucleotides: TGTGCCAGCAGTTTAGAAGTCAGCAATCAGCCCCAGCATTTT.

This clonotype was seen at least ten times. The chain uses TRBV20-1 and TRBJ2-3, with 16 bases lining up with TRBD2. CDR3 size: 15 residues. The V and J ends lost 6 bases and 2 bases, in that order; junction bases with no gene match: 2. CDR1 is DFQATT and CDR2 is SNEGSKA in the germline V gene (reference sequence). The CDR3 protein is CSAGTSGRATDTQYF. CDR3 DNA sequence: TGCAGTGCCGGGACTAGCGGGAGGGCCACAGATACGCAGTATTTT.

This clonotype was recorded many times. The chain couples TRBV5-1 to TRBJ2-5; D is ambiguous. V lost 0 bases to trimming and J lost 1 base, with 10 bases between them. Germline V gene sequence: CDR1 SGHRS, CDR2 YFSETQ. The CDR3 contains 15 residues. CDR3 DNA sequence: TGCGCCAGCAGCTTGGATCCAGGTCCCCAAGAGACCCAGTACTTC. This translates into CASSLDPGPQETQYF.

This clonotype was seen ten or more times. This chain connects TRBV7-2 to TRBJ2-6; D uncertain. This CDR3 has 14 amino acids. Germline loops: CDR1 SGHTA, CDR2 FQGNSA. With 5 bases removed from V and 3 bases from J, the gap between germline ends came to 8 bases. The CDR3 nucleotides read TGTGCCAGCAGCAGTACTATTGGGGCCAACGTCCTGACTTTC. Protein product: CASSSTIGANVLTF.

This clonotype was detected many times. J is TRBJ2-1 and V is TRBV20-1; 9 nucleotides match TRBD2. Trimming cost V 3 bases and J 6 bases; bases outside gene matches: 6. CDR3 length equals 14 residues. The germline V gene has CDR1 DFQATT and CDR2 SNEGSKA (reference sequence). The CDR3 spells CSASRAGGLNEQFF. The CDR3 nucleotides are TGCAGTGCTAGCCGGGCGGGAGGGCTCAATGAGCAGTTCTTC.

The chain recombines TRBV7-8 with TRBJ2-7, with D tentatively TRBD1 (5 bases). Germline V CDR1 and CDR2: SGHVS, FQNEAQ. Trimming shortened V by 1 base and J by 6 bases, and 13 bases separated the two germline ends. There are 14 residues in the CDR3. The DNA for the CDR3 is TGTGCCAGCAGCTTAGAGGGCAGGGTAGGCGAGCAGTACTTC. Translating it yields CASSLEGRVGEQYF.

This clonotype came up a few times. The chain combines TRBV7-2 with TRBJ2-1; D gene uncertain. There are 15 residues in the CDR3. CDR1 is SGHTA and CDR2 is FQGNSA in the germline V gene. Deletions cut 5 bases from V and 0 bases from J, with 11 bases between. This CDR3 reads CASSVTFHSYNEQFF. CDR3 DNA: TGTGCCAGCAGCGTGACTTTTCACTCCTACAATGAGCAGTTCTTC. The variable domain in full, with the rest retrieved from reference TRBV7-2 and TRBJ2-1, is GAGVSQSPSNKVTEKGKDVELRCDPISGHTALYWYRQSLGQGLEFLIYFQGNSAPDKSGLPSDRFSAERTGGSVSTLTIQRTQQEDSAVYLCASSVTFHSYNEQFFGPGTRLTVL.